This TCR beta chain was sequenced in a study of OX40 agonist ivuxolimab in advanced cancers. The table came from immunoSEQ multiplex PCR; TCRdb's copy has only in-frame clones and leaves some out. The sample holds more than 70,000 clones, around 80% seen once. The sample in question was CD4+ or CD8+ T cells sorted from blood, obtained in a trial of the OX40 agonist ivuxolimab. This receptor was taken from an adult with an advanced solid tumor such as melanoma, head and neck, liver or kidney cancer.

Here the CDR3 reads CASSLHRGGGETQYF. CDR3 coding DNA: TGCGCCAGCAGCTTACACAGGGGTGGTGGAGAGACCCAGTACTTC. The chain joins TRBV5-1 to TRBJ2-5; 7 positions match TRBD1. V lost 2 bases to trimming and J lost 4 bases; unmatched junction nucleotides: 8. CDR1 SGHRS and CDR2 YFSETQ come from the germline V gene. The CDR3 runs to 15 residues.